This T cell receptor beta chain stems from a study of OX40 agonist ivuxolimab in advanced cancers. Turning to the study itself: Three patients got partial responses; one had hepatocellular carcinoma and two had cutaneous melanoma.

The germline V gene has CDR1 MDHEN and CDR2 SYDVKM. The V segment lost 5 bases and the J segment 4 bases; nucleotides outside the gene matches: 9. This CDR3 is 15 amino acids long. Measured with immunoSEQ multiplex PCR; TCRdb has only the in-frame clones, and not every one. This sample yields tens of thousands of clones, of which about 94% are seen a single time; approximately 14% belongs to the top ten. On cycle 4 day 1 and cycle 7 day 1, as well as at baseline, blood was sampled. The rearrangement joins TRBV28 to TRBJ1-2; 8 nucleotides line up with TRBD1. The clonotype originates from an adult with an advanced solid tumor such as melanoma, head and neck, liver or kidney cancer. Sequenced material: CD4+ or CD8+ T cells sorted from blood, taken in a trial of the OX40 agonist ivuxolimab. CDR3 sequence: CASSPSTGVAYGYTF. In DNA, the CDR3 is TGTGCCAGCAGTCCATCGACAGGGGTGGCCTATGGCTACACCTTC.